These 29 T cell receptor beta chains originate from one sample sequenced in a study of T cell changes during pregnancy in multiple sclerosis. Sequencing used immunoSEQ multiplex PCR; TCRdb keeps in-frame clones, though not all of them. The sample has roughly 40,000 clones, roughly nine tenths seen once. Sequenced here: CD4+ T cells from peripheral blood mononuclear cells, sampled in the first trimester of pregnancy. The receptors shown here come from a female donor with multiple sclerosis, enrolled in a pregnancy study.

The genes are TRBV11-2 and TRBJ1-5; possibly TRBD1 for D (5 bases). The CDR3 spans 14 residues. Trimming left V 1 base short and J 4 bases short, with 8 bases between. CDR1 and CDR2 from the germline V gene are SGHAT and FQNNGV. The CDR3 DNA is TGTGCCAGCAGCTTAGGACAGAGGAATCAGCCCCAGCATTTT. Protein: CASSLGQRNQPQHF.

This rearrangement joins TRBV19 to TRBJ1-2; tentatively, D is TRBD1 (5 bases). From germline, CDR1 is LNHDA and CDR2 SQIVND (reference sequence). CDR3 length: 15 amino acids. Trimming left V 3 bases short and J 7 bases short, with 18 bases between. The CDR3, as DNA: TGTGCCAGTAGTATCGTATTGAGAAGGGGACTTGGCTACACCTTC. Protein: CASSIVLRRGLGYTF.

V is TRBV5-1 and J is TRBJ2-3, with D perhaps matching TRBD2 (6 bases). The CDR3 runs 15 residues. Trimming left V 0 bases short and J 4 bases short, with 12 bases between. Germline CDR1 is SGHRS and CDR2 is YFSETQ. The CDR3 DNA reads TGCGCCAGCAGCTTGGAGGGAGGACTGGCAGATACGCAGTATTTT. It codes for CASSLEGGLADTQYF. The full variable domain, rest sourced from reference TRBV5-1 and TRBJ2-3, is KAGVTQTPRYLIKTRGQQVTLSCSPISGHRSVSWYQQTPGQGLQFLFEYFSETQRNKGNFPGRFSGRQFSNSRSEMNVSTLELGDSALYLCASSLEGGLADTQYFGPGTRLTVL.

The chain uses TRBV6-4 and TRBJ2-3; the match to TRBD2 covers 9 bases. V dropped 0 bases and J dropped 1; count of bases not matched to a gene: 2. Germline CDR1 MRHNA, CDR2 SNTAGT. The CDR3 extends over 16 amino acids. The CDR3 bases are TGTGCCAGCAGTGACTCGACTAGCGGCGGCACAGATACGCAGTATTTT. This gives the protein CASSDSTSGGTDTQYF.

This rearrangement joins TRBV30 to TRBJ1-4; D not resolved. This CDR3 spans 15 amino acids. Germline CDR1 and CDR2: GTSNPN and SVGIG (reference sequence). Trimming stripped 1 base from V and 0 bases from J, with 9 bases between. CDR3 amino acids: CAWSGTFATNEKLFF. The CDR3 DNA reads TGTGCCTGGAGTGGGACTTTTGCAACTAATGAAAAACTGTTTTTT. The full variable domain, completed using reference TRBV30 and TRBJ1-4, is SQTIHQWPATLVQPVGSPLSLECTVEGTSNPNLYWYRQAAGRGLQLLFYSVGIGQISSEVPQNLSASRPQDRQFILSSKKLLLSDSGFYLCAWSGTFATNEKLFFGSGTQLSVL.

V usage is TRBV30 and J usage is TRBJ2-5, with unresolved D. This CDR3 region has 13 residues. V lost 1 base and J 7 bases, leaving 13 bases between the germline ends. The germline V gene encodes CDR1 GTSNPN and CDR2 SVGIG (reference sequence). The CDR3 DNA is TGTGCCTGGAGTGAACCTGTCTCGGGGACCCAGTACTTC. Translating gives CAWSEPVSGTQYF. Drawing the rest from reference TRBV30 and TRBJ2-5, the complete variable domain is SQTIHQWPATLVQPVGSPLSLECTVEGTSNPNLYWYRQAAGRGLQLLFYSVGIGQISSEVPQNLSASRPQDRQFILSSKKLLLSDSGFYLCAWSEPVSGTQYFGPGTRLLVL.

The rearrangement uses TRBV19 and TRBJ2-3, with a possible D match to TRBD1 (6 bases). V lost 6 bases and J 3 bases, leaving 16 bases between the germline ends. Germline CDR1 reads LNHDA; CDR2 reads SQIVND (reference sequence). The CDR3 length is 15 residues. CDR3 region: CASRLDRTLTDTQYF. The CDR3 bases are TGTGCCAGTAGACTAGACAGGACTTTAACAGATACGCAGTATTTT. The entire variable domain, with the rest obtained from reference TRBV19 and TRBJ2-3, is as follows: DGGITQSPKYLFRKEGQNVTLSCEQNLNHDAMYWYRQDPGQGLRLIYYSQIVNDFQKGDIAEGYSVSREKKESFPLTVTSAQKNPTAFYLCASRLDRTLTDTQYFGPGTRLTVL.

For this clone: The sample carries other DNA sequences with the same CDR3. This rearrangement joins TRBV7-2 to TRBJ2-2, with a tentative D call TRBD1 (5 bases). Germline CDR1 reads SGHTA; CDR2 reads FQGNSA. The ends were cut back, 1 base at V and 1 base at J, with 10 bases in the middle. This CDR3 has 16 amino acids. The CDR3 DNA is TGTGCCAGCAGCTTAGGAGGCCAGGGGAACACCGGGGAGCTGTTTTTT. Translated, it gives CASSLGGQGNTGELFF.

The CDR3 region has the DNA TGCGCCAGCAGCTCTAGCGGAAACAACTACGAGCAGTACTTC. This codes for CASSSSGNNYEQYF. The rearrangement links TRBV5-1 to TRBJ2-7; 7 nucleotides agree with TRBD2. The CDR3 extends over 14 amino acids. J was trimmed by 3 bases and V by 3 bases; bases with no gene match: 6. CDR1 and CDR2 (germline): SGHRS, YFSETQ.

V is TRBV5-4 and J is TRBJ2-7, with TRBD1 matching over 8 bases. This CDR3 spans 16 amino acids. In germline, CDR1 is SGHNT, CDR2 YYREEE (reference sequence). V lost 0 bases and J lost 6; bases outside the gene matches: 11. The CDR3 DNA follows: TGTGCCAGCAGCTTGGGGGGGGTACAGGGGGTTCTCGAGCAGTACTTC. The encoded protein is CASSLGGVQGVLEQYF.

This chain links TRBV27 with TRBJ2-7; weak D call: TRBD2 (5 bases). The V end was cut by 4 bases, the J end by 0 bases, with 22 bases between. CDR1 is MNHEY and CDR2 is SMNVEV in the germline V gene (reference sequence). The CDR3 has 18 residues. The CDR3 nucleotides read TGTGCCAGCAGTTGGGGAGTACCGTGGAACATGCGCTCCTACGAGCAGTACTTC. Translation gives CASSWGVPWNMRSYEQYF.

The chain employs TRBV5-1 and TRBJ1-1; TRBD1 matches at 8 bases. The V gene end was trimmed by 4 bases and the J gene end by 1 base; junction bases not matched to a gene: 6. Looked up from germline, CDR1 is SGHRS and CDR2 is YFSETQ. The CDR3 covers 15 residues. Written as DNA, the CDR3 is TGCGCCAGCAGCGAATCCACAGGGGGGAACACTGAAGCTTTCTTT. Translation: CASSESTGGNTEAFF.

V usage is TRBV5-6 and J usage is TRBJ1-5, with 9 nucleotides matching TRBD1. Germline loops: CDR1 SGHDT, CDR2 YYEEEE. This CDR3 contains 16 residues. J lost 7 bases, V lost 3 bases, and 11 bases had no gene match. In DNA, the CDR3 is TGTGCCAGCAGCTCGGACCGGGACAGGGTTTCCCAGCCCCAGCATTTT. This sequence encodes CASSSDRDRVSQPQHF. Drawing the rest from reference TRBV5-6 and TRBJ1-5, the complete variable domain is DAGVTQSPTHLIKTRGQQVTLRCSPKSGHDTVSWYQQALGQGPQFIFQYYEEEERQRGNFPDRFSGHQFPNYSSELNVNALLLGDSALYLCASSSDRDRVSQPQHFGDGTRLSIL.

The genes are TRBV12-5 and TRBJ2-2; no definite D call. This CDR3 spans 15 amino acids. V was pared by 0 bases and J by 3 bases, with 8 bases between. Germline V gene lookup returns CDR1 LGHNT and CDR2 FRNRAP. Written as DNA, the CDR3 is TGTGCTAGTGGTTTGGTACTTGCGGACACCGGGGAGCTGTTTTTT. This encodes CASGLVLADTGELFF.

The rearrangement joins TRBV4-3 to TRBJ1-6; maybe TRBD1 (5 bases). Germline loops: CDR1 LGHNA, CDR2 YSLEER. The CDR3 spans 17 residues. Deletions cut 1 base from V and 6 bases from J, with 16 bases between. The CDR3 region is CASSQVIWGPGNSPLHF. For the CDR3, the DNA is TGCGCCAGCAGCCAAGTCATTTGGGGCCCAGGTAATTCACCCCTCCACTTT.

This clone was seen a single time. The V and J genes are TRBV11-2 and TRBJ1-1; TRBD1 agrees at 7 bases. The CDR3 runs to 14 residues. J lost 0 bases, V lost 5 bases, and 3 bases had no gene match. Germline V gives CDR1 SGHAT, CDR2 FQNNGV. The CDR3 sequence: CASSVQGMNTEAFF. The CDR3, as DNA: TGTGCCAGCAGCGTACAGGGGATGAACACTGAAGCTTTCTTT.

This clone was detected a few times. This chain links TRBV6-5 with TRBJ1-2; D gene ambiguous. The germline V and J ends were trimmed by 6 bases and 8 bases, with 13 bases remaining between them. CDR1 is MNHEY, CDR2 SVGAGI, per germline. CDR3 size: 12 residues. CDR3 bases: TGTGCCAGCAGACCGGGTGGTGGAGGCTACACCTTC. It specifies CASRPGGGGYTF.

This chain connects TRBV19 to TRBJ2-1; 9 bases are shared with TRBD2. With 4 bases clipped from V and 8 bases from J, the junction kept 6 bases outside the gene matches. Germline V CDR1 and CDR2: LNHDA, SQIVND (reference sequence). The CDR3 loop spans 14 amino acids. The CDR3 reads CASSSGRAGDEQFF. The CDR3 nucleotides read TGTGCCAGTAGTAGCGGGAGGGCCGGGGATGAGCAGTTCTTC.

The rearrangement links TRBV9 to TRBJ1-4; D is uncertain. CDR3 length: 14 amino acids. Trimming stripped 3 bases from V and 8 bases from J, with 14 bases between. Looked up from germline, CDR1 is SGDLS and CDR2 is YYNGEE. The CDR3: CASSATVAGEKLFF. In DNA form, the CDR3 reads TGTGCCAGCAGCGCGACCGTTGCGGGGGAAAAACTGTTTTTT.

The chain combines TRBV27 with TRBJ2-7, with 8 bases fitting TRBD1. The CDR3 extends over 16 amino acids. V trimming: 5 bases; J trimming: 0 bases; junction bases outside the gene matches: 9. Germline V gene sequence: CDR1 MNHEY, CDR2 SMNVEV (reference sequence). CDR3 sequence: CASSPGQGFVSYEQYF. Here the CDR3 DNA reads TGTGCCAGCAGTCCTGGACAGGGATTTGTCTCCTACGAGCAGTACTTC.

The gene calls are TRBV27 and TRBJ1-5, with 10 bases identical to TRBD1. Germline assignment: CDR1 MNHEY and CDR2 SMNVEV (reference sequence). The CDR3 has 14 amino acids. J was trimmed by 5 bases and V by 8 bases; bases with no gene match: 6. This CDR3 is CASSRTGGHQPQHF. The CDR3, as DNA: TGTGCCAGCTCGCGGACAGGGGGACATCAGCCCCAGCATTTT.

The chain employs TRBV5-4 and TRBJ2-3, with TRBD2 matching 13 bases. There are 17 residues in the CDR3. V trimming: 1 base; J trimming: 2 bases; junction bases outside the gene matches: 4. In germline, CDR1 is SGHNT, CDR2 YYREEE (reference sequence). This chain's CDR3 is CASSLTSGGVFTDTQYF. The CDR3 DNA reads TGTGCCAGCAGCTTGACTAGCGGGGGGGTTTTCACAGATACGCAGTATTTT. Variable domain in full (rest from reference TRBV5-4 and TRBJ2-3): ETGVTQSPTHLIKTRGQQVTLRCSSQSGHNTVSWYQQALGQGPQFIFQYYREEENGRGNFPPRFSGLQFPNYSSELNVNALELDDSALYLCASSLTSGGVFTDTQYFGPGTRLTVL.

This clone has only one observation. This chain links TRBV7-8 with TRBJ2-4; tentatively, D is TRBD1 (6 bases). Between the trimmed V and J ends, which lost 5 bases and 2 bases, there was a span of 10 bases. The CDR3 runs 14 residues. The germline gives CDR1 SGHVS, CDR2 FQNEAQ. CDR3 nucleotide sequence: TGTGCCAGCAGCCCAAGGGGGTCCAAAAACATTCAGTACTTC. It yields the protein CASSPRGSKNIQYF.

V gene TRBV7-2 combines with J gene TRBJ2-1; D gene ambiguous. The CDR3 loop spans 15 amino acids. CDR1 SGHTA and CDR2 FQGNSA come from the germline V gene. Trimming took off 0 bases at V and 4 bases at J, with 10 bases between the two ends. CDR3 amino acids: CASSLATLDYNEQFF. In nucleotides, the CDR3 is TGTGCCAGCAGCTTAGCGACCCTAGATTACAATGAGCAGTTCTTC.

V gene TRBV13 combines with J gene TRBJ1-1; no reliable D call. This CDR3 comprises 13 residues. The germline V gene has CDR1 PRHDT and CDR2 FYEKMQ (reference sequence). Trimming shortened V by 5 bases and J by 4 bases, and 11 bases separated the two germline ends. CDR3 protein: CASSPPEGTEAFF. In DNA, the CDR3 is TGTGCCAGCAGCCCGCCCGAGGGCACTGAAGCTTTCTTT. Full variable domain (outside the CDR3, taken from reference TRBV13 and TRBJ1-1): AAGVIQSPRHLIKEKRETATLKCYPIPRHDTVYWYQQGPGQDPQFLISFYEKMQSDKGSIPDRFSAQQFSDYHSELNMSSLELGDSALYFCASSPPEGTEAFFGQGTRLTVV.

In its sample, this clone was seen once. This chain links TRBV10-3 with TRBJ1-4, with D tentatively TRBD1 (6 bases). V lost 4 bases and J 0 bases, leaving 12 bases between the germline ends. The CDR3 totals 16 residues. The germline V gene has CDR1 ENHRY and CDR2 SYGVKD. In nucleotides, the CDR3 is TGTGCCATCAGTGCGGGGGGCTCCACAACTAATGAAAAACTGTTTTTT. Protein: CAISAGGSTTNEKLFF.

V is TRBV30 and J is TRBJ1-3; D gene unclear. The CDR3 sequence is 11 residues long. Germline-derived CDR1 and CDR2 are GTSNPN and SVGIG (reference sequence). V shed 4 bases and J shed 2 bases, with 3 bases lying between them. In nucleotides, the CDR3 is TGTGCCTGGAAGCCTGGAAACACCATATATTTT. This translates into CAWKPGNTIYF.

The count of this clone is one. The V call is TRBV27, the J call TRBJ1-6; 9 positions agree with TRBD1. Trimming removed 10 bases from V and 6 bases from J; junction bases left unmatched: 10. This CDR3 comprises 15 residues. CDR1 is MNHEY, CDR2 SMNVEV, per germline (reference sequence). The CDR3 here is CATSRTGVGNSPLHF. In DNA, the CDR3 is TGTGCCACTTCCCGGACAGGGGTGGGTAATTCACCCCTCCACTTT.

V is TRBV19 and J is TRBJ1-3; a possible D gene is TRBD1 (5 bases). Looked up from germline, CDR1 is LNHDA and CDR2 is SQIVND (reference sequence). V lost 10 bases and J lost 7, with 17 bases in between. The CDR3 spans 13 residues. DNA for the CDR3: TGTGCCACTGCGCGGCAGGGTTGGAACACCATATATTTT. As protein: CATARQGWNTIYF.